This T cell receptor (beta chain) is drawn from a study of cytomegalovirus exposure and HLA in healthy donors. 60 Vbeta and 13 Jbeta primers were used in PCR. The data were produced by immunoSEQ multiplex PCR, yet TCRdb's version contains in-frame clones alone and is incomplete. The sample includes some 110,000 clones, 9% to 10% of them seen just once. This TCR came from a man between 25 and 39 years old in good health and CMV-seronegative. Source material: PBMCs.

The CDR3 sequence: CASSLARTGIISSGNTIYF. CDR3 nucleotide sequence: TGCGCCAGCAGCTTGGCCCGGACAGGGATCATAAGCTCTGGAAACACCATATATTTT. V is TRBV5-1 and J is TRBJ1-3; the match to TRBD1 covers 8 bases. From germline, CDR1 is SGHRS and CDR2 YFSETQ. This CDR3 has 19 amino acids. J was trimmed by 0 bases and V by 0 bases; bases with no gene match: 11.